These T cell receptor beta chains were read from a single sample in a study of identifying expanded T cells in peripheral blood. Clones were sequenced by immunoSEQ multiplex PCR, and TCRdb holds only the in-frame ones, with some missing. The table lists approximately 97,000 clones, around 89% of them singletons. Sequenced material: blood. These receptors were collected from a person between 18 and 69 years old in good health. Each CDR3 is given with its conserved first and last residue. D genes are given only for firm matches. Not all rows give a size; the values are once, few, many and, for expanded clones, a class.

J: TRBJ1-4
D: NA
V: TRBV19
size: NA
DNA: TGTGCCAGTAGTATCCCCGCCGCAGGGAATGAAAAACTGTTTTTT
CDR3: CASSIPAAGNEKLFF

J: TRBJ1-2
D: TRBD1
V: TRBV7-2
size: NA
DNA: TGTGCCAGCAGCTCCTTAGAGGGGGCCATCAACTATGGCTACACCTTC
CDR3: CASSSLEGAINYGYTF

J: TRBJ1-1
D: NA
V: TRBV7-8
size: NA
DNA: TGTGCCAGCAGCTTAACAGGTCTGGACACTGAAGCTTTCTTT
CDR3: CASSLTGLDTEAFF

J: TRBJ2-7
D: TRBD2
V: TRBV5-1
size: NA
DNA: TGCGCCAGCAGCTTGGCCCAACTAGCGGGTGACGAGCAGTACTTC
CDR3: CASSLAQLAGDEQYF

J: TRBJ1-2
D: TRBD1
V: TRBV10-3
size: NA
DNA: TGTGCCATCGGAAAACCGGGACAGGGTAACTATGGCTACACCTTC
CDR3: CAIGKPGQGNYGYTF

J: TRBJ2-3
D: NA
V: TRBV7-3
size: once
DNA: TGTGCCAGCAGCTTAACCCCAGGGGCCCCAGATACGCAGTATTTT
CDR3: CASSLTPGAPDTQYF

J: TRBJ1-1
D: NA
V: TRBV14
size: NA
DNA: TGTGCCAGCAGCCAACAGGGGATCTTTAGTTTCGAAGACACTGAAGCTTTCTTT
CDR3: CASSQQGIFSFEDTEAFF

J: TRBJ2-2
D: TRBD2
V: TRBV7-9
size: NA
DNA: TGTGCCTGCGTGGGAGGGCCCCCCACCGGGGAGCTGTTTTTT
CDR3: CACVGGPPTGELFF

J: TRBJ2-7
D: TRBD2
V: TRBV6-5
size: NA
DNA: TGTGCCAGCAGTTACGGGAGCGGGGGATCCTACGAGCAGTACTTC
CDR3: CASSYGSGGSYEQYF

J: TRBJ1-2
D: NA
V: TRBV27
size: NA
DNA: TGTGCCAGCAGTTTCCTTAGTACAGGCCATTACTATGGCTACACCTTC
CDR3: CASSFLSTGHYYGYTF

J: TRBJ2-3
D: NA
V: TRBV28
size: NA
DNA: TGTGCCAGCAGTTTATCGTCCCGAGGGGGGGGCAGCACGGATACGCAGTATTTT
CDR3: CASSLSSRGGGSTDTQYF

J: TRBJ2-7
D: TRBD2
V: TRBV7-2
size: NA
DNA: TGTGCCAGCAGCTTAGCCGGGACTAGTACCTACGAGCAGTACTTC
CDR3: CASSLAGTSTYEQYF

J: TRBJ2-3
D: NA
V: TRBV7-9
size: NA
DNA: TGTGCCAGCAGCCTGGCCAGGGATGATACGCAGTATTTT
CDR3: CASSLARDDTQYF

J: TRBJ2-1
D: TRBD2
V: TRBV14
size: NA
DNA: TGTGCCAGCAGCCAAATTACGCTAGCGGGAGGCGGTGAGCAGTTCTTC
CDR3: CASSQITLAGGGEQFF

J: TRBJ1-3
D: NA
V: TRBV10-3
size: NA
DNA: TGTGCCATCAGTGAGCTGGCAGGGACTGGAAACACCATATATTTT
CDR3: CAISELAGTGNTIYF

J: TRBJ1-3
D: NA
V: TRBV11-2
size: NA
DNA: TGTGCCAGCAGCAAGCGGGGGCTCGGAAACACCATATATTTT
CDR3: CASSKRGLGNTIYF

J: TRBJ1-2
D: TRBD1
V: TRBV28
size: NA
DNA: TGTGCCAGCAGTGGAGACAGGGGGCGGGTCTATGGCTACACCTTC
CDR3: CASSGDRGRVYGYTF

J: TRBJ1-2
D: NA
V: TRBV5-4
size: NA
DNA: TGTGCCAGCAGCTTGGTAGGGGCGCTTCACTATGGCTACACCTTC
CDR3: CASSLVGALHYGYTF

J: TRBJ2-7
D: TRBD2
V: TRBV4-1
size: NA
DNA: TGCGCCAGCAGCCAAACTAGCGGTACCTCCTACGAGCAGTACTTC
CDR3: CASSQTSGTSYEQYF

J: TRBJ2-2
D: NA
V: TRBV6-4
size: NA
DNA: TGTGCCAGCAGTTCACGTCCCATGTCCGGGGAGCTGTTTTTT
CDR3: CASSSRPMSGELFF

J: TRBJ1-2
D: NA
V: TRBV25-1
size: NA
DNA: TGTGCCACCCTTCAGGGGAACTATGGCTACACCTTC
CDR3: CATLQGNYGYTF

J: TRBJ2-4
D: TRBD2
V: TRBV6-4
size: NA
DNA: TGTGCCAGCAGTGATCAGACTAGCGGGGGGGATGAAGACATTCAGTACTTC
CDR3: CASSDQTSGGDEDIQYF

J: TRBJ1-2
D: NA
V: TRBV15
size: NA
DNA: TGTGCCACCAGCAGAGGAAGACGGGGTAACTATGGCTACACCTTC
CDR3: CATSRGRRGNYGYTF

J: TRBJ1-2
D: NA
V: TRBV28
size: NA
DNA: TGTGCCAGCCAGCAGCTCTATGGCTACACCTTC
CDR3: CASQQLYGYTF